This TCR beta chain was identified in a study of Ad26.COV2.S vaccination and SARS-CoV-2 variants. As for the study in general: A COV1001 Ad26.COV2.S trial-arm participant provided the sample.

V dropped 6 bases and J dropped 4; count of bases not matched to a gene: 3. The germline gives CDR1 SGHVS, CDR2 FNYEAQ. CDR3 size: 14 residues. The assay was immunoSEQ multiplex PCR, and TCRdb's table has in-frame clones only and misses some. Among about 350,000 clones listed, 88% were seen once. Treatment in this sample: roughly 18 received Ad26.COV2.S at low or high dose, single or two shots; several received placebo; per-sample allocation not given. The investigators took samples on day 63 after the first vaccine or placebo injection. The sample in question was peripheral blood, obtained in a trial of Ad26.COV2.S vaccine versus placebo. The genes are TRBV7-6 and TRBJ1-4; TRBD1 agrees at 9 bases. This clonotype originated in a person aged 18-60 years who received the Ad26.COV2.S COVID-19 vaccine or a placebo. DNA of the CDR3: TGTGCCAGCAGTCGGGACAGGGTTAATGAAAAACTGTTTTTT. Its translation is CASSRDRVNEKLFF.